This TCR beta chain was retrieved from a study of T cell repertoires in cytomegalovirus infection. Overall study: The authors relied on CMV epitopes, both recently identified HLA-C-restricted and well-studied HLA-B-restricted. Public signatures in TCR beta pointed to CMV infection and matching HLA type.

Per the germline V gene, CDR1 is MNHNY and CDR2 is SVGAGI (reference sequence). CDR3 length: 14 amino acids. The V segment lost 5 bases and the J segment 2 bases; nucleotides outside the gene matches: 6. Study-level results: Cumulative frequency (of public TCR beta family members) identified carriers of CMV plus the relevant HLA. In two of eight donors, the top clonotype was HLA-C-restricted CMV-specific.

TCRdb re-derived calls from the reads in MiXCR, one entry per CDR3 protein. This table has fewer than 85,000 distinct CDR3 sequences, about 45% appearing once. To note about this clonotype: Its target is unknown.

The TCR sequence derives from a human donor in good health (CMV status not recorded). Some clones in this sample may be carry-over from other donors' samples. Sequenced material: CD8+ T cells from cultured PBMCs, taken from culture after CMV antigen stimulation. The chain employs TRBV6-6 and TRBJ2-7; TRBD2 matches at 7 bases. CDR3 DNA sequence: TGTGCCAGCAGTGCTCTTGCGGGAGCCTACGAGCAGTACTTC. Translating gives CASSALAGAYEQYF.